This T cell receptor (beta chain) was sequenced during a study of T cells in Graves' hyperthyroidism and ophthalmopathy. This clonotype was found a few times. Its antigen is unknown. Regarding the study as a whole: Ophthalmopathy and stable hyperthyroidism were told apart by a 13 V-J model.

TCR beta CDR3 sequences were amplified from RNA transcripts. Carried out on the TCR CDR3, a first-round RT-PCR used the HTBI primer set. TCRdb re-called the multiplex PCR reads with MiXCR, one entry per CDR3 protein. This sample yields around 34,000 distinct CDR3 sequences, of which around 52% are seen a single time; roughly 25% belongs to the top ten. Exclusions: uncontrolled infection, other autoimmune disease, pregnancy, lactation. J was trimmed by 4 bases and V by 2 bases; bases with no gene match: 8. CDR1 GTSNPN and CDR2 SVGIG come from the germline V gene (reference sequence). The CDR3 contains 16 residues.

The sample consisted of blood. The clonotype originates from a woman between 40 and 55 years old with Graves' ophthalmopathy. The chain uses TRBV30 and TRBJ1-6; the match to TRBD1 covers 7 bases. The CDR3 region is CAWSHRQGWYNSPLHF. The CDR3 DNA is TGTGCCTGGAGTCATCGACAGGGATGGTATAATTCACCCCTCCACTTT.